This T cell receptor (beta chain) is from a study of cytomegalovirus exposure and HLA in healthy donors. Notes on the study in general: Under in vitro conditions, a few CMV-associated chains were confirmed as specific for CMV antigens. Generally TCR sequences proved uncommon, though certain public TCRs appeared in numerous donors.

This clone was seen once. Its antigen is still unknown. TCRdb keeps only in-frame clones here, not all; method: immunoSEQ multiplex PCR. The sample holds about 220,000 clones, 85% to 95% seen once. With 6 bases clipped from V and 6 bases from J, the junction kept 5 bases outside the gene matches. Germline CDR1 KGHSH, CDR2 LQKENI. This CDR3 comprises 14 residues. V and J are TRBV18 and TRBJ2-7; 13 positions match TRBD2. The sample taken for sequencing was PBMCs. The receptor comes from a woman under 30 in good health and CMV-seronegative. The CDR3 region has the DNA TGTGCCAGCTCTCGGACTAGCGGGAGTTCCGAGCAGTACTTC. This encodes CASSRTSGSSEQYF.